The 31 T cell receptor beta chains in this list originate from one sample, sequenced in a study of blood T cell repertoires in COVID-19. Clones were read by immunoSEQ multiplex PCR, and TCRdb kept only the in-frame ones, dropping some. The sample records about 99,000 clones, 80% to 90% being singletons. Material for sequencing was peripheral blood. Receptor source: an elderly man with COVID-19, enrolled during active disease.

This clone turned up a few times. V and J are TRBV7-9 and TRBJ2-1; TRBD1 agrees at 8 bases. With 5 bases clipped from V and 11 bases from J, the junction kept 14 bases outside the gene matches. Per germline, CDR1 SEHNR and CDR2 FQNEAQ (reference sequence). There are 15 residues in the CDR3. The CDR3 nucleotides read TGTGCCAGCAGCATTGGACAGGGAGGACTCTCTAAGCAGTTCTTC. Encoded protein: CASSIGQGGLSKQFF.

V and J are TRBV13 and TRBJ2-3; 8 nucleotides line up with TRBD1. J lost 3 bases, V lost 5 bases, and 7 bases had no gene match. The length of the CDR3 is 15 residues. Germline V gene lookup returns CDR1 PRHDT and CDR2 FYEKMQ (reference sequence). CDR3 residues: CASSAGTGSTDTQYF. CDR3 sequence (DNA): TGTGCCAGCAGCGCCGGGACAGGATCAACAGATACGCAGTATTTT.

This chain connects TRBV9 to TRBJ2-1; TRBD2 aligns across 7 bases. V lost 4 bases to trimming and J lost 8 bases; unmatched junction nucleotides: 12. In germline, CDR1 is SGDLS, CDR2 YYNGEE. The CDR3 contains 15 residues. This CDR3 is CASSMRGLVSDEQFF. Here the CDR3 DNA reads TGTGCCAGCAGCATGAGAGGACTAGTTTCCGATGAGCAGTTCTTC.

For the CDR3, the DNA is TGTGCCAGCAGCACCCGGGACAGGGTTTCAAATGAGCAGTTCTTC. Protein sequence: CASSTRDRVSNEQFF. The J gene is TRBJ2-1, the V gene TRBV2; 9 bases match TRBD1. The CDR3 runs to 15 residues. The ends lost 6 bases at V and 7 bases at J; junction bases unmatched: 10. Germline V gene lookup returns CDR1 SNHLY and CDR2 FYNNEI.

In this sample, this clone turned up a few times. At one end the junction does not follow the germline gene, possibly because of a read error. The chain recombines TRBV18 with TRBJ2-7; D remains ambiguous. The CDR3 spans 13 residues. The germline gives CDR1 KGHSH, CDR2 LQKENI. The CDR3 region has the DNA TGTGCCAGCTCACTCCTCGACTCCAACGAGCAGTACTTC. It codes for CASSLLDSNEQYF. Looking up the rest from reference TRBV18 and TRBJ2-7 gives the full variable domain: NAGVMQNPRHLVRRRGQEARLRCSPMKGHSHVYWYRQLPEEGLKFMVYLQKENIIDESGMPKERFSAEFPKEGPSILRIQQVVRGDSAAYFCASSLLDSNEQYFGPGTRLTVT.

Worth noting for this clone: Other DNA sequences in the sample encode the same CDR3. V gene TRBV30 combines with J gene TRBJ2-1; D not certain. CDR1 is GTSNPN and CDR2 is SVGIG in the germline V gene (reference sequence). This CDR3 contains 12 residues. Trimming pared 2 bases from V and 3 bases from J, leaving 5 bases between. CDR3 region: CAWSLLYNEQFF. The CDR3 nucleotides are TGTGCCTGGAGTCTCCTCTACAATGAGCAGTTCTTC.

The CDR3 DNA sequence: TGTGCCATCAGTGAGACCCGACAGGTTGGGTGGAATGAGCAGTTCTTC. As protein: CAISETRQVGWNEQFF. The V call is TRBV10-3, the J call TRBJ2-1, with D possibly being TRBD1 (6 bases). Deletions cut 2 bases from V and 7 bases from J, with 18 bases between. Germline loops: CDR1 ENHRY, CDR2 SYGVKD. The CDR3 spans 16 residues.

The gene calls are TRBV6-1 and TRBJ2-7; TRBD2 matches at 7 bases. The CDR3 is made up of 15 amino acids. V lost 0 bases and J lost 3; bases outside the gene matches: 5. Germline values: CDR1 MNHNS, CDR2 SASEGT. The chain's CDR3 is CASSEAGGVNYEQYF. DNA of the CDR3: TGTGCCAGCAGTGAAGCGGGGGGGGTGAACTACGAGCAGTACTTC.

The CDR3 DNA is TGTGCCAGCACCCCAGTGAGGGTGGGCACTGAAGCTTTCTTT. As protein: CASTPVRVGTEAFF. V gene TRBV6-5 combines with J gene TRBJ1-1; D call uncertain. The germline V and J ends were trimmed by 7 bases and 4 bases, with 16 bases remaining between them. The CDR3 totals 14 residues. Germline CDR1 reads MNHEY; CDR2 reads SVGAGI.

The chain joins TRBV18 to TRBJ1-1; maybe TRBD1 (5 bases). The CDR3 totals 14 residues. Per the germline V gene, CDR1 is KGHSH and CDR2 is LQKENI. V lost 4 bases and J lost 5, with 14 bases in between. The CDR3 DNA follows: TGTGCCAGCTCACTAGCCAGGGTGAGGACTGAAGCTTTCTTT. This translates into CASSLARVRTEAFF.

This chain links TRBV30 with TRBJ2-2; 9 nucleotides align to TRBD1. CDR3 size: 17 residues. The trim removed 0 bases at V and 4 bases at J, leaving 9 bases unmatched. Germline values: CDR1 GTSNPN, CDR2 SVGIG (reference sequence). CDR3 in amino acids: CAWSVITGTGSTGELFF. As DNA, the CDR3 is TGTGCCTGGAGTGTCATCACCGGGACAGGGTCCACCGGGGAGCTGTTTTTT.

This clone is a singleton in its sample. The chain employs TRBV25-1 and TRBJ1-1, with 8 bases lining up with TRBD1. The CDR3 is 14 residues long. Looked up from germline, CDR1 is MGHDK and CDR2 is SYGVNS. After removal of 6 bases from V and 5 bases from J, the junction contained 8 bases not matched to a gene. Here the CDR3 DNA reads TGTGCCAGCAGATCGGACAGGGAGTGGACTGAAGCTTTCTTT. It encodes CASRSDREWTEAFF.

The chain uses TRBV9 and TRBJ2-3; 12 bases align to TRBD2. The germline V gene has CDR1 SGDLS and CDR2 YYNGEE. The CDR3 covers 21 residues. The ends lost 3 bases at V and 1 base at J; junction bases unmatched: 18. CDR3 region: CASSGTLRLAGVNSGTDTQYF. As DNA, the CDR3 is TGTGCCAGCAGCGGAACACTTCGACTAGCGGGGGTTAACTCAGGCACAGATACGCAGTATTTT.

This rearrangement joins TRBV28 to TRBJ1-1, with TRBD1 matching 9 bases. V dropped 8 bases and J dropped 4; count of bases not matched to a gene: 11. The CDR3 loop spans 15 amino acids. Germline V gene data show CDR1 as MDHEN and CDR2 as SYDVKM. CDR3 region: CASGLQGAAVTEAFF. For the CDR3, the DNA is TGTGCCAGCGGCCTACAGGGGGCGGCGGTCACTGAAGCTTTCTTT.

This clone was recorded once. The genes are TRBV11-2 and TRBJ2-3; D is perhaps TRBD1 (5 bases). Germline V gene sequence: CDR1 SGHAT, CDR2 FQNNGV. The V end lost 1 base, the J end lost 1 base, and 9 bases lay between the germline ends. This CDR3 has 15 residues. The DNA of the CDR3 is TGTGCCAGCAGCTTAGTAAGGGGCGGCACAGATACGCAGTATTTT. This encodes CASSLVRGGTDTQYF.

Written as DNA, the CDR3 is TGTGCCAGCAGCTTGTTGGGGCAGAGGGAGACCCAGTACTTC. Protein sequence: CASSLLGQRETQYF. The chain uses TRBV5-4 and TRBJ2-5; maybe TRBD1 (5 bases). This CDR3 contains 14 residues. Germline CDR1 reads SGHNT; CDR2 reads YYREEE (reference sequence). V shed 1 base and J shed 5 bases, with 12 bases lying between them.

V and J are TRBV7-2 and TRBJ2-7, with TRBD2 identical over 10 bases. Germline V gene data show CDR1 as SGHTA and CDR2 as FQGNSA. This CDR3 region has 16 residues. V lost 0 bases and J lost 7; bases outside the gene matches: 9. CDR3 bases: TGTGCCAGCAGCTTAGCGCTAAGCGGGGGGGCGGGGGAGCAGTACTTC. This sequence encodes CASSLALSGGAGEQYF.

This rearrangement joins TRBV4-3 to TRBJ1-2; D is uncertain. Germline V gene data show CDR1 as LGHNA and CDR2 as YSLEER. This CDR3 has 14 residues. Trimming left V 0 bases short and J 4 bases short, with 9 bases between. CDR3 nucleotides: TGCGCCAGCAGCCAAGATCACGCGGGCTATGGCTACACCTTC. It specifies CASSQDHAGYGYTF.

To note about this clone: A read error may account for a junction end that differs from germline. V gene TRBV7-7 combines with J gene TRBJ2-7; tentative D call: TRBD1 (6 bases). The CDR3 has 13 residues. CDR1 and CDR2 from the germline V gene are SSHAT and FNYEAQ (reference sequence). The CDR3 reads CASSLAQGYEQYF. The CDR3 coding sequence is TGTGCTAGCAGCTTGGCACAGGGCTACGAGCAGTACTTC.

This chain joins TRBV6-2 or TRBV6-3 and TRBJ1-3, with D tentatively TRBD1 (5 bases). V was pared by 2 bases and J by 0 bases, with 11 bases between. This CDR3 has 16 residues. Per the germline V gene, CDR1 is MNHEY and CDR2 is SVGEGT. In DNA, the CDR3 is TGTGCCAGCAGTTACGCAGACAGCCTCTCTGGAAACACCATATATTTT. It translates to CASSYADSLSGNTIYF.

This chain connects TRBV11-2 to TRBJ1-3; TRBD1 agrees at 9 bases. With V trimmed by 7 bases and J by 5 bases, 6 bases remained unmatched. Germline V lookup: CDR1 SGHAT, CDR2 FQNNGV. The CDR3 has 14 residues. The CDR3 loop is CASKWDRERNTIYF. In nucleotides, the CDR3 is TGTGCCAGCAAGTGGGACAGGGAACGAAACACCATATATTTT.

The chain uses TRBV5-8 and TRBJ2-3; TRBD1 aligns across 7 bases. CDR3 size: 13 residues. Germline assignment: CDR1 SGHTS and CDR2 YDEGEE. V trimming: 4 bases; J trimming: 12 bases; junction bases outside the gene matches: 11. The CDR3 region has the DNA TGTGCCAGCAGCAGCAGGGGGTGGGGATCACAGTATTTT. As protein: CASSSRGWGSQYF.

V is TRBV5-3 and J is TRBJ2-7; 13 bases are shared with TRBD2. TRBV5-3 is an ORF for which the function is uncertain. V shed 2 bases and J 0 bases; nucleotides not matched to a gene: 5. The CDR3 contains 17 residues. The DNA of the CDR3 is TGTGCCAGAAGCTTTAGACTAGCGGGAGGTATCTCCTACGAGCAGTACTTC. Translation gives CARSFRLAGGISYEQYF.

This chain joins TRBV20-1 and TRBJ1-1, with 9 positions matching TRBD1. CDR1 and CDR2 (germline): DFQATT, SNEGSKA (reference sequence). J lost 1 base, V lost 3 bases, and 6 bases had no gene match. This CDR3 has 15 amino acids. The CDR3 DNA sequence: TGCAGTGCTAGTGGGGACAGGGAGGAGAACACTGAAGCTTTCTTT. Its translation is CSASGDREENTEAFF.

This clone was seen a handful of times. This chain uses TRBV5-1 with TRBJ1-6; the match to TRBD1 covers 7 bases. V gave up 0 bases and J gave up 1 base; unmatched junction bases: 1. Germline V lookup: CDR1 SGHRS, CDR2 YFSETQ. This CDR3 has 16 residues. The CDR3 is CASSLGQGSYNSPLHF. The CDR3 bases are TGCGCCAGCAGCTTGGGACAGGGTTCCTATAATTCACCCCTCCACTTT.

This chain links TRBV12-5 with TRBJ2-5; 11 bases map to TRBD2. Germline V gene data show CDR1 as LGHNT and CDR2 as FRNRAP. Losses at the gene ends were 8 bases for V and 7 bases for J; bases not matched to a gene: 9. CDR3 length: 14 residues. The CDR3 nucleotides are TGTGCTAGTTTGACTAGCGGGGTCATAGGGACCCAGTACTTC. Its translation: CASLTSGVIGTQYF.

The chain combines TRBV7-9 with TRBJ1-2, with D possibly being TRBD1 (6 bases). There are 14 residues in the CDR3. Trimming left V 6 bases short and J 6 bases short, with 17 bases between. The germline gives CDR1 SEHNR, CDR2 FQNEAQ (reference sequence). In DNA, the CDR3 is TGTGCCAGCAGGCTTACAGGGATTGTCGATGGCTACACCTTC. It translates to CASRLTGIVDGYTF.

V and J are TRBV3-1 (or the pseudogene TRBV3-2) and TRBJ1-6; 7 nucleotides agree with TRBD1. Germline-derived CDR1 and CDR2 are LGHDT and YNNKEL (reference sequence). This CDR3 spans 16 amino acids. Trimming at V came to 4 bases and at J to 11 bases, leaving 14 bases not matched to a gene. The CDR3 DNA reads as TGTGCCAGCAGCCGAGGGACAGTAATTTCAAATACACCCCTCCACTTT. Residues: CASSRGTVISNTPLHF.

The V call is TRBV5-1, the J call TRBJ2-7; D may be TRBD2 (5 bases). The CDR3 spans 16 residues. V was shortened by 0 bases and J by 6 bases, with 19 bases between the two germline ends. Germline CDR1 reads SGHRS; CDR2 reads YFSETQ. For the CDR3, the DNA is TGCGCCAGCAGCTTGGACCGACGGGGATCCTCTCGCGAGCAGTACTTC. Protein sequence: CASSLDRRGSSREQYF.

This sequence joins TRBV2 and TRBJ1-2, with a tentative D call TRBD1 (5 bases). CDR1 SNHLY and CDR2 FYNNEI come from the germline V gene. This CDR3 comprises 12 residues. Trimming took off 5 bases at V and 8 bases at J, with 12 bases between the two ends. This chain's CDR3 is CASSPQGYGYTF. The CDR3 nucleotides are TGTGCCAGCAGTCCCCAGGGATACGGCTACACCTTC.

This clone came up a few times. The chain has TRBV7-6 and TRBJ1-2, with D perhaps TRBD1 (6 bases). CDR3 length: 15 amino acids. V lost 4 bases, J lost 6 bases, and 18 bases lay in between. The germline CDR1 and CDR2 sequences are SGHVS and FNYEAQ. This CDR3 reads CASSSSGTGSDGYTF. CDR3 DNA: TGTGCCAGCAGCTCCTCTGGTACAGGGTCGGATGGCTACACCTTC.